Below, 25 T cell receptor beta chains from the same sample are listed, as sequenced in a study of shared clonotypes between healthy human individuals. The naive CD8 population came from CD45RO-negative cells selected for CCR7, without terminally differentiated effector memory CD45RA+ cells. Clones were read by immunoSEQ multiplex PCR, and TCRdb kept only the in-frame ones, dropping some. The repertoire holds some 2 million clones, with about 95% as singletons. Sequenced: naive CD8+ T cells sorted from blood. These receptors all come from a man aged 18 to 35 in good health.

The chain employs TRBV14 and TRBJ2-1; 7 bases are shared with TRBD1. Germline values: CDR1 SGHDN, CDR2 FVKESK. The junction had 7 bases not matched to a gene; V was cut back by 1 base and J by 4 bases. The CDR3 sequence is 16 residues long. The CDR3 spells CASSQGTGTEYNEQFF. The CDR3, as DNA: TGTGCCAGCAGCCAAGGAACCGGGACAGAGTACAATGAGCAGTTCTTC.

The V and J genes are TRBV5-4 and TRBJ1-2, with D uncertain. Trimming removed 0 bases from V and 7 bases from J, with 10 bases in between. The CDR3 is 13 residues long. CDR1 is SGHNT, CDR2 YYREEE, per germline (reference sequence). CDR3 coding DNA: TGTGCCAGCAGCTTGGGATCCACCGGTGGCTACACCTTC. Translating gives CASSLGSTGGYTF.

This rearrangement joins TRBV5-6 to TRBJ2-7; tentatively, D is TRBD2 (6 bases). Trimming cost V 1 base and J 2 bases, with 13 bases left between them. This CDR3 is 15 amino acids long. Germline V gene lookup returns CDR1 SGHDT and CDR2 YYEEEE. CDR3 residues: CASSLYRGLTYEQYF. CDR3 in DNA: TGTGCCAGCAGCTTGTATAGGGGACTTACCTACGAGCAGTACTTC. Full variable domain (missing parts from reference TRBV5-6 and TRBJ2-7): DAGVTQSPTHLIKTRGQQVTLRCSPKSGHDTVSWYQQALGQGPQFIFQYYEEEERQRGNFPDRFSGHQFPNYSSELNVNALLLGDSALYLCASSLYRGLTYEQYFGPGTRLTVT.

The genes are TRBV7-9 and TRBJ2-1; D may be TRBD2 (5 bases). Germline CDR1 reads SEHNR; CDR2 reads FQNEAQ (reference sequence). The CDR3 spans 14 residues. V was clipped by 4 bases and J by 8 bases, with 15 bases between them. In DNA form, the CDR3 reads TGTGCCAGCAGCTACGGACTCACCATCGATGAGCAGTTCTTC. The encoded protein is CASSYGLTIDEQFF.

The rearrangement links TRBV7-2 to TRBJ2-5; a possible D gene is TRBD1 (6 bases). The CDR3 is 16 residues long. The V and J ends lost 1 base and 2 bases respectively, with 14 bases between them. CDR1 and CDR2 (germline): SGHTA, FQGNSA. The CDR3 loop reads CASSLGWLDSQETQYF. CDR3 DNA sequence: TGTGCCAGCAGCTTAGGTTGGTTGGACAGTCAAGAGACCCAGTACTTC.

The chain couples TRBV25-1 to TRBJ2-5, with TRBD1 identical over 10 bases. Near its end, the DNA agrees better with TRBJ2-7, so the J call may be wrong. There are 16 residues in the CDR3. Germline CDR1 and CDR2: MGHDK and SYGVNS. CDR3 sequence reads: CASSGGGPGTGDEQYF. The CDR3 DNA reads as TGTGCCAGCAGTGGGGGAGGACCCGGGACAGGGGACGAGCAGTACTTC.

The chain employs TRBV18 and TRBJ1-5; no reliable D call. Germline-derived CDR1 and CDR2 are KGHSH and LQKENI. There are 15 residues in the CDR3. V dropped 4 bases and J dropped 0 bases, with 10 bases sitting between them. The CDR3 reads CASSLAGNSNQPQHF. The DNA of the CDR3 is TGTGCCAGCTCACTTGCGGGCAATAGCAATCAGCCCCAGCATTTT. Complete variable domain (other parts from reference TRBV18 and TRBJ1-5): NAGVMQNPRHLVRRRGQEARLRCSPMKGHSHVYWYRQLPEEGLKFMVYLQKENIIDESGMPKERFSAEFPKEGPSILRIQQVVRGDSAAYFCASSLAGNSNQPQHFGDGTRLSIL.

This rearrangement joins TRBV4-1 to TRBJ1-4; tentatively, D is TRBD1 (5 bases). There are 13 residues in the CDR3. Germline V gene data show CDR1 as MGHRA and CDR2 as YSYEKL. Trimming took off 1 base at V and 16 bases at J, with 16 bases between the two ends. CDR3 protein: CASSQGGEFNKFF. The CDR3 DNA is TGCGCCAGCAGCCAAGGAGGGGAGTTCAACAAGTTTTTT.

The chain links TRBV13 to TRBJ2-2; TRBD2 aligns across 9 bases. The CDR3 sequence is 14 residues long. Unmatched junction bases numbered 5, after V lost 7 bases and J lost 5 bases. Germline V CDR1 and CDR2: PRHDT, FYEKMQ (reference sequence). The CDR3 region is CASMASGETGELFF. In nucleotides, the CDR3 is TGTGCCAGCATGGCTAGCGGGGAAACCGGGGAGCTGTTTTTT.

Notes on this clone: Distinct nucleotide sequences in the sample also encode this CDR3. The CDR3 nucleotides read TGTGCCAGCAGCGCCGGGGGAGCCGGGGAGCTGTTTTTT. Translated: CASSAGGAGELFF. This chain uses TRBV9 with TRBJ2-2, with D maybe TRBD2 (6 bases). The CDR3 loop spans 13 amino acids. The ends were cut back, 3 bases at V and 6 bases at J, with 9 bases in the middle. Germline loops: CDR1 SGDLS, CDR2 YYNGEE.

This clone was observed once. This CDR3 is CASSYSPGKPMNTEAFF. Written as DNA, the CDR3 is TGTGCCAGCAGTTACAGTCCCGGAAAACCTATGAACACTGAAGCTTTCTTT. The V and J genes are TRBV28 and TRBJ1-1, with D uncertain. The V end was cut by 4 bases, the J end by 0 bases, with 18 bases between. This CDR3 contains 17 residues. CDR1 is MDHEN and CDR2 is SYDVKM in the germline V gene.

The CDR3: CASSIMWTRSETQYF. The CDR3 bases are TGTGCCAGTAGTATAATGTGGACCCGGTCGGAGACCCAGTACTTC. The J gene is TRBJ2-5, the V gene TRBV19; D unresolved. CDR1 is LNHDA and CDR2 is SQIVND in the germline V gene (reference sequence). Trimming took 2 bases from V and 5 from J, leaving 15 bases between them. The CDR3 is 15 amino acids.

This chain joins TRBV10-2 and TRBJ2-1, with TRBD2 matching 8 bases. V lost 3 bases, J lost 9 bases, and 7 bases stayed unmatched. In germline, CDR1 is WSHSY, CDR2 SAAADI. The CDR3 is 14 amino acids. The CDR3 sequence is CASSDGLAGFEQFF. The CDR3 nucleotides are TGCGCCAGCAGTGATGGGCTAGCGGGTTTTGAGCAGTTCTTC.

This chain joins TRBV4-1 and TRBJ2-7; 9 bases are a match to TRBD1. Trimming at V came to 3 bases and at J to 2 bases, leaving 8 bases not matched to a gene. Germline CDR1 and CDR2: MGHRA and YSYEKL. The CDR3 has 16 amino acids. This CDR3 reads CASSQSGQGLPYEQYF. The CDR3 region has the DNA TGCGCCAGCAGCCAGTCGGGACAGGGACTACCCTACGAGCAGTACTTC.

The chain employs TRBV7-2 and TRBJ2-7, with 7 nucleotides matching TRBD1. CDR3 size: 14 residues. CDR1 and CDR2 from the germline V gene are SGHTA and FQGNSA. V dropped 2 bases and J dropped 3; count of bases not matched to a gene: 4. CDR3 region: CASSLTDRVYEQYF. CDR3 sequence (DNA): TGTGCCAGCAGCTTAACTGACAGGGTCTACGAGCAGTACTTC.

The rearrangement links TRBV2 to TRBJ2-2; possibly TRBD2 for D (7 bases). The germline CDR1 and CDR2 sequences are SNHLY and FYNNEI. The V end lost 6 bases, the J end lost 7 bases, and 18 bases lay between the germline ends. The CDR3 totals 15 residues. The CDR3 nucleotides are TGTGCCAGCAGCCCAGGGGCGGGAGAAGGCGGGGAGCTGTTTTTT. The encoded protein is CASSPGAGEGGELFF.

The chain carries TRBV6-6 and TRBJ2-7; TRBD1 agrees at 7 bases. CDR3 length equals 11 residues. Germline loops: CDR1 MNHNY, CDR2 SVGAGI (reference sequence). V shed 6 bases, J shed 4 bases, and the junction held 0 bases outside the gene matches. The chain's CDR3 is CASRTGYEQYF. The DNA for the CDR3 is TGTGCCAGCAGGACAGGGTACGAGCAGTACTTC.

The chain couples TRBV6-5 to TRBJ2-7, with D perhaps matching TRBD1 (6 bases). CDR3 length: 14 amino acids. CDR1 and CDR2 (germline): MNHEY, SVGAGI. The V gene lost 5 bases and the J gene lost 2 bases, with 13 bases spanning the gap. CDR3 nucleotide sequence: TGTGCCAGCAGTGCCCGGACAGTACCCTACGAGCAGTACTTC. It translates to CASSARTVPYEQYF.

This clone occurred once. The CDR3 spells CASSFTGSSYNSPLHF. The DNA of the CDR3 is TGTGCCAGCAGCTTTACCGGGAGTTCCTATAATTCACCCCTCCACTTT. The rearrangement joins TRBV5-8 to TRBJ1-6; D is uncertain. Germline V gives CDR1 SGHTS, CDR2 YDEGEE. The CDR3 runs 16 residues. The ends were cut back, 2 bases at V and 1 base at J, with 10 bases in the middle.

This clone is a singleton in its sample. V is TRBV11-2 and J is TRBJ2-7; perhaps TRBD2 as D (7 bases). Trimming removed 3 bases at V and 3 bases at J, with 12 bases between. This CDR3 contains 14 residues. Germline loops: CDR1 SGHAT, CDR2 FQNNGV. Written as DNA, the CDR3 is TGTGCCAGCAGCTTTGCGGGGGCTTACTACGAGCAGTACTTC. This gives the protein CASSFAGAYYEQYF.

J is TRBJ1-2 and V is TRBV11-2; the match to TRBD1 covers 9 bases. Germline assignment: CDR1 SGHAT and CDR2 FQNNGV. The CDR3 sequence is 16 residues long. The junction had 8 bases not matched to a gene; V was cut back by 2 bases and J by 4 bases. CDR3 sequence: CASSLMPGQGGYGYTF. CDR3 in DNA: TGTGCCAGCAGCTTAATGCCGGGACAGGGCGGCTATGGCTACACCTTC.

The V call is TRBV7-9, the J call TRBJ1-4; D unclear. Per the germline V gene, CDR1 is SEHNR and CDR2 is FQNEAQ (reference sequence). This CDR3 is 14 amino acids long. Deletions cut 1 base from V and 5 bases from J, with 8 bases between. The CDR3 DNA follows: TGTGCCAGCAGCTTAGTCGGCCCGAATGAAAAACTGTTTTTT. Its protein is CASSLVGPNEKLFF.

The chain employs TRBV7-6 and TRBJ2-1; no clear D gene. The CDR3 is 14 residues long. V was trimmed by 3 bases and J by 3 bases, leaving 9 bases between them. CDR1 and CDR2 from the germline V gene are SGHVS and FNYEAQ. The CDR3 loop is CASSFMGNYNEQFF. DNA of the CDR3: TGTGCCAGCAGCTTTATGGGGAACTACAATGAGCAGTTCTTC.

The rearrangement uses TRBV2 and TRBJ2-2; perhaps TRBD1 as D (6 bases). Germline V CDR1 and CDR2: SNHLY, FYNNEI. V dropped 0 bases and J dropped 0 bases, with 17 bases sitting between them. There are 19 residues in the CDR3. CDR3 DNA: TGTGCCAGCAGTGAAGCCCGACAAATGGACAGACCGAACACCGGGGAGCTGTTTTTT. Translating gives CASSEARQMDRPNTGELFF.

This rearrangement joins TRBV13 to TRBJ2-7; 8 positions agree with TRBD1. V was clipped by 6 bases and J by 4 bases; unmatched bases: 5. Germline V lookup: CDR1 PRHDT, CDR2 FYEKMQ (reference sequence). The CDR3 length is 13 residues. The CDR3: CASRGQGAYEQYF. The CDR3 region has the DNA TGTGCCAGCAGGGGTCAGGGGGCATACGAGCAGTACTTC.